One sample yielded the 2 T cell receptor beta chains listed below, sequenced in a study of blood T cell repertoires in COVID-19. The assay was immunoSEQ multiplex PCR, and TCRdb's table has in-frame clones only and misses some. Of tens of thousands of clones in the sample, over 75% were seen once. The specimen was peripheral blood. Source of these receptors: a man aged 80 or over with acute or convalescent COVID-19.

This clone is a singleton in its sample. V gene TRBV15 combines with J gene TRBJ2-5; D is uncertain. Trimming removed 1 base from V and 5 bases from J, with 11 bases in between. The germline gives CDR1 LNHNV, CDR2 YYDKDF (reference sequence). The CDR3 contains 14 residues. Here the CDR3 DNA reads TGTGCCACCAGCAGAGCCCCAGGCCCGGAGACCCAGTACTTC. It yields the protein CATSRAPGPETQYF.

The gene calls are TRBV19 and TRBJ2-5; D is uncertain. Germline CDR1 and CDR2: LNHDA and SQIVND (reference sequence). Trimming took 0 bases from V and 3 from J, leaving 8 bases between them. This CDR3 has 14 residues. The CDR3: CASSIDSGEETQYF. The CDR3 DNA is TGTGCCAGTAGTATAGATTCGGGTGAAGAGACCCAGTACTTC.